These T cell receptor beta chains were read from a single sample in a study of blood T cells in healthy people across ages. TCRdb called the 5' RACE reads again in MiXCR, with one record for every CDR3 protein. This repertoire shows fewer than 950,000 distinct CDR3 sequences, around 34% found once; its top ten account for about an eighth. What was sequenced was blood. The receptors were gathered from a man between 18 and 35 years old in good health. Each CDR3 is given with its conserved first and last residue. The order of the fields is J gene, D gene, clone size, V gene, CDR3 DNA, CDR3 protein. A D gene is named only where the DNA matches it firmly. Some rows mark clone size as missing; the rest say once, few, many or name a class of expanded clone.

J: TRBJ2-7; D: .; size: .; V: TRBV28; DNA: TGTGCCAGCAGTTCTCTTCCTCCCTACGAGCAGTACTTC; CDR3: CASSSLPPYEQYF
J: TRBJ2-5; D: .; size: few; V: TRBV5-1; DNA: TGCGCCAGCAGCTTGGACCCATCCCGGACCGGGACCCAGTACTTC; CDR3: CASSLDPSRTGTQYF
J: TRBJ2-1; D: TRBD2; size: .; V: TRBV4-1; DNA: TGCGCCAGCAGCCACCCCGGGGGGCGGGGGGATTCATACAATGAGCAGTTCTTC; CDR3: CASSHPGGRGDSYNEQFF
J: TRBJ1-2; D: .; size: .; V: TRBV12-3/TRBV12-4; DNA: TGTGCCAGCAATGGGCAGGGAGCTAACTATGGCTACACCTTC; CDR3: CASNGQGANYGYTF
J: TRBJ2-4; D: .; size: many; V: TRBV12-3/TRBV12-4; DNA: TGTGCCAGCAGTTCTTTAGAGGAGGACATTCAGTACTTC; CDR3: CASSSLEEDIQYF
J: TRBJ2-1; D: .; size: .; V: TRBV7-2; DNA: TGTGCCAGCAGCTTAGCGATGCGGGATGAGCAGTTCTTC; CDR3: CASSLAMRDEQFF
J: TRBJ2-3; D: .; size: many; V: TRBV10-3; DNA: TGTGCCATCAGTGAAAGCACAGATACGCAGTATTTT; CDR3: CAISESTDTQYF
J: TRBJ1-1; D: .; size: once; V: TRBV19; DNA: TGTGCCAGTAGGGCCAAAACGGGGAAGGACACTGAAGCTTTCTTT; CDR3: CASRAKTGKDTEAFF
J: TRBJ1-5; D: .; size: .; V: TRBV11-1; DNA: TGTGCCAGCAGCTCCCGATGGGGCCAGCCCCAGCATTTT; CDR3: CASSSRWGQPQHF
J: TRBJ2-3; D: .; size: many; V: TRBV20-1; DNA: TGCAGTGCTAGAGCACAGGATCGCACAGATACGCAGTATTTT; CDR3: CSARAQDRTDTQYF
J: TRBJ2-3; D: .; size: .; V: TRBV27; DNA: TGTGCCAGCAGCCCGGGGGGCGGGGGTATCACAGATACGCAGTATTTT; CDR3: CASSPGGGGITDTQYF
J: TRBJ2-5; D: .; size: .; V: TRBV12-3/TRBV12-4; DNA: TGTGCCAGCAGTTTAAGCCAGGGGGGAAGAGGGACCCAGTACTTC; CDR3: CASSLSQGGRGTQYF
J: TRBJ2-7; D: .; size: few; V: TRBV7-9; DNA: TGTGCCAGCAGCTTTTTCCTCTCCTACGAGCAGTACTTC; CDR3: CASSFFLSYEQYF
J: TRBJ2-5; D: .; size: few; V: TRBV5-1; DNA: TGCGCCAGCAGCATGGCCAGGGGTGAGGAGACCCAGTACTTC; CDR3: CASSMARGEETQYF
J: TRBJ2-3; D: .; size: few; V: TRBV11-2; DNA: TGTGCCAGCGAAGGACGCTCAGATACGCAGTATTTT; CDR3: CASEGRSDTQYF
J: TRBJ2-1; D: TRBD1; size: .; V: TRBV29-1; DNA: TGCAGCGTTGTCGGGACAGGGCACAATGAGCAGTTCTTC; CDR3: CSVVGTGHNEQFF
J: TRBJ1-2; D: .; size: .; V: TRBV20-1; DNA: TGCAGTGCCCCCGAAGAGGGCAGGCCCTATGCTAACTATGGCTACACCTTC; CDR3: CSAPEEGRPYANYGYTF
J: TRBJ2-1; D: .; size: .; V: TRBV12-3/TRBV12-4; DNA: TGTGCCAGCAGTACCCCCAGAGGAGCTTCGTCAAACAATGAGCAGTTCTTC; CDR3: CASSTPRGASSNNEQFF
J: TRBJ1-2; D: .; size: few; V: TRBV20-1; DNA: TGCAGTGTACCGGGACACGGGGATGGCTACACCTTC; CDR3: CSVPGHGDGYTF
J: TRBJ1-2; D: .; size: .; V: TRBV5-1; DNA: TGTGCCAGCAGCTTGGCTGAGGGGAACGATGGCTACACCTTC; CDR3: CASSLAEGNDGYTF
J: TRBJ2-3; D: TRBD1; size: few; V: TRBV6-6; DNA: TGTGCCAGCAGTTACTCTAGGACAGGGAGCACAGATACGCAGTATTTT; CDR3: CASSYSRTGSTDTQYF
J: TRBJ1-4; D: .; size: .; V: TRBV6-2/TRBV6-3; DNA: TGTGCCAGCAGTTACGCGGGACGGACAACAAATGAAAAACTGTTTTTT; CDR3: CASSYAGRTTNEKLFF
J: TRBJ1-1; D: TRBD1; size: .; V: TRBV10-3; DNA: TGTGCCATCATGGACGGACAGGGTTACACTGAAGCTTTCTTT; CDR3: CAIMDGQGYTEAFF
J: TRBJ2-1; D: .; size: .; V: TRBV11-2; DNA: TGTGCCAGCAGCTTAGGGTTTTCCTCCTACAATGAGCAGTTCTTC; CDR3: CASSLGFSSYNEQFF
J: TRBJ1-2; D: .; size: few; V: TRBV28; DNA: TGTGCCAGCAGTTTATTCGGTCGGGGCAGGGAGGGCTATGGCTACACCTTC; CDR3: CASSLFGRGREGYGYTF
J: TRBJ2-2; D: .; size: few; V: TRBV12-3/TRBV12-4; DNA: TGTGCCAGCACTCTCTCTTTTTCGGGTGTGAGCGGGGAGCTGTTTTTT; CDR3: CASTLSFSGVSGELFF
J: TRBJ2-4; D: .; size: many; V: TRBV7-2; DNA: TGTGCCAGCACGCCTGGAGGTTCTGACATTCAGTACTTC; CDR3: CASTPGGSDIQYF
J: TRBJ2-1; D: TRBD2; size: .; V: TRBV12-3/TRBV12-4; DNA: TGTGCCAGCAGCACACAGCGGGGGAACGTCCACAGGGAGCAGTTCTTC; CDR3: CASSTQRGNVHREQFF
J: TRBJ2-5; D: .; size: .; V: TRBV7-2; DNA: TGTGCCAGCAGCTCCGGGTTAGCCGAGACCCAGTACTTC; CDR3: CASSSGLAETQYF
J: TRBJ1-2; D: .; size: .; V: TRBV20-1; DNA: TGCAGTGCTAGCCCCCGCGAGGCGTCTAACTATGGCTACACCTTC; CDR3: CSASPREASNYGYTF
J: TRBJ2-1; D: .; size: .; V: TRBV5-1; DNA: TGCGCCAGCAGCTTGGCATTTAGCGGCAAGGAGCAGTTCTTC; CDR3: CASSLAFSGKEQFF
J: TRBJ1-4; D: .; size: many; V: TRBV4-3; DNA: TGCGCCAGCAGCCAAGAACTTAGAGGGGTTGGTGAAAAACTGTTTTTT; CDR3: CASSQELRGVGEKLFF
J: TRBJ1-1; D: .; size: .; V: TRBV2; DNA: TGTGCCAGCAGTATTGACAGATGGAACACTGAAGCTTTCTTT; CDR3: CASSIDRWNTEAFF
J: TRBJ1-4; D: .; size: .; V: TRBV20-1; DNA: TGCAGTGCTCCGGGAGGGAACACTAATGAAAAACTGTTTTTT; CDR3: CSAPGGNTNEKLFF
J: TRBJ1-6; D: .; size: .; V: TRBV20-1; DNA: TGCGGTGCTAGGGTGGGGGGCGAGAATTCACCCCTCCACTTT; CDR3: CGARVGGENSPLHF
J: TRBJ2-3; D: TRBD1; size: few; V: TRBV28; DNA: TGTGCCAGTGACCGGGACAGAAGCACAGATACGCAGTATTTT; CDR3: CASDRDRSTDTQYF
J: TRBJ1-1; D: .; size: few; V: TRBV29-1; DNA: TGCAGCGCCAAGGGCGAACGGCAGAACACTGAAGCTTTCTTT; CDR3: CSAKGERQNTEAFF
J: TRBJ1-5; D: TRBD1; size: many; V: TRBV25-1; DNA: TGTGCCAGCAGTGAATTAACAGGGGATCAGCCCCAGCATTTT; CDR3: CASSELTGDQPQHF
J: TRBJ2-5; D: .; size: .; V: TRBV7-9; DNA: TGTGCCAGCAGCCCCTCGGAAGGAAGCGAGACCCAGTACTTC; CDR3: CASSPSEGSETQYF
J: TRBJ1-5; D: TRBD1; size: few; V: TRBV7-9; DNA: TGTGCCAGCAGCCTATCCGGGACAGGGGTCCAGCCCCAGCATTTT; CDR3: CASSLSGTGVQPQHF